Listed here are 24 T cell receptor beta chains from one sample, sequenced in a study of CD8 T cells in ankylosing spondylitis. MiXCR, applied by TCRdb to the 5' RACE reads, yields one record per CDR3 protein. The data hold 30,000 to 45,000 distinct CDR3 sequences, with 6% observed a single time. Sequencing used blood, either unsorted or a sorted T cell fraction (not recorded which). The receptors were sampled from a male donor with ankylosing spondylitis or in good health (not recorded which).

This clonotype was recorded at least ten times. The CDR3 DNA reads TGCGCCAGCAGCTTGGGACAGGTAATCACTGAAGCTTTCTTT. As protein: CASSLGQVITEAFF. The rearrangement uses TRBV5-1 and TRBJ1-1; TRBD1 might be the D (6 bases). V dropped 0 bases and J dropped 4 bases, with 10 bases sitting between them. This CDR3 comprises 14 residues. Looked up from germline, CDR1 is SGHRS and CDR2 is YFSETQ.

At least ten counts were recorded for this clonotype. This chain joins TRBV28 and TRBJ2-5; the match to TRBD2 covers 7 bases. V dropped 4 bases and J dropped 3; count of bases not matched to a gene: 11. CDR3 size: 16 residues. Germline V gene lookup returns CDR1 MDHEN and CDR2 SYDVKM. CDR3 sequence reads: CASSYPRLGGKETQYF. The DNA for the CDR3 is TGTGCCAGCAGTTACCCGAGACTGGGAGGGAAAGAGACCCAGTACTTC.

This clonotype was seen repeatedly, ten times or more. The chain has TRBV29-1 and TRBJ2-7, with a tentative D call TRBD1 (6 bases). V lost 1 base to trimming and J lost 4 bases, with 8 bases between them. This CDR3 has 12 residues. Germline V gene sequence: CDR1 SQVTM, CDR2 ANQGSEA. The CDR3 DNA reads TGCAGCGTTGAAGGGACAGCTTACGAGCAGTACTTC. It encodes CSVEGTAYEQYF.

This clonotype was counted ten times or more. V is TRBV29-1 and J is TRBJ2-7; 10 bases map to TRBD2. Trimming removed 4 bases from V and 4 bases from J; junction bases left unmatched: 4. This CDR3 has 13 amino acids. CDR1 and CDR2 (germline): SQVTM, ANQGSEA. CDR3 sequence reads: CSVGSSGSYEQYF. The CDR3 nucleotides are TGCAGCGTTGGGTCTAGCGGGAGTTACGAGCAGTACTTC.

This clonotype was observed at least ten times. The V call is TRBV10-3, the J call TRBJ2-3, with 11 bases identical to TRBD2. This CDR3 contains 17 residues. The trim removed 5 bases at V and 2 bases at J, leaving 9 bases unmatched. Germline-derived CDR1 and CDR2 are ENHRY and SYGVKD. The CDR3 is CAISTVIAGGPTDTQYF. The CDR3 nucleotides are TGTGCCATCAGTACTGTAATAGCGGGGGGGCCCACAGATACGCAGTATTTT.

At least ten counts were recorded for this clonotype. The chain has TRBV6-1 and TRBJ1-2; D ambiguous. In germline, CDR1 is MNHNS, CDR2 SASEGT. V was cut by 5 bases and J by 0 bases, with 13 bases left in between. This CDR3 contains 15 residues. The CDR3 region is CASSRLPKANYGYTF. CDR3 nucleotides: TGTGCCAGCAGTCGCCTGCCGAAAGCTAACTATGGCTACACCTTC.

This clonotype appeared once. A read error may produce the germline difference seen at one junction end. The genes are TRBV7-3 and TRBJ2-6; D is perhaps TRBD1 (5 bases). Germline-derived CDR1 and CDR2 are SGHTA and FQGTGA. This CDR3 spans 18 amino acids. CDR3 sequence reads: CASSLKGRTFSGATVLTF. CDR3 nucleotide sequence: TGTGCCAGTAGCTTAAAGGGCAGGACCTTCTCTGGGGCCACCGTCCTGACTTTC.

This clonotype was counted many times. The chain links TRBV25-1 to TRBJ2-1; D is possibly TRBD2 (5 bases). The CDR3 sequence is 15 residues long. Between the trimmed V and J ends, which lost 6 bases and 2 bases, there was a span of 14 bases. The germline gives CDR1 MGHDK, CDR2 SYGVNS. The CDR3 coding sequence is TGTGCCAGCAGGGTTCGAGGAGGTACCTACAATGAGCAGTTCTTC. The encoded protein is CASRVRGGTYNEQFF.

This clonotype was seen many times. The gene calls are TRBV29-1 and TRBJ1-2; D unclear. This CDR3 spans 12 amino acids. V was pared by 7 bases and J by 8 bases, with 17 bases between. CDR1 is SQVTM and CDR2 is ANQGSEA in the germline V gene. The CDR3 loop reads CSARTDLEGYTF. The CDR3 DNA follows: TGCAGCGCCCGGACCGACTTGGAGGGCTACACCTTC.

The V call is TRBV7-2, the J call TRBJ1-2; D gene uncertain. This CDR3 contains 13 residues. CDR1 is SGHTA and CDR2 is FQGNSA in the germline V gene. Between the trimmed V and J ends, which lost 7 bases and 2 bases, there was a span of 11 bases. CDR3 sequence reads: CASKAGENYGYTF. CDR3 coding DNA: TGTGCCAGCAAAGCCGGGGAAAACTATGGCTACACCTTC. The complete variable domain, with remaining parts taken from reference TRBV7-2 and TRBJ1-2, reads GAGVSQSPSNKVTEKGKDVELRCDPISGHTALYWYRQSLGQGLEFLIYFQGNSAPDKSGLPSDRFSAERTGGSVSTLTIQRTQQEDSAVYLCASKAGENYGYTFGSGTRLTVV.

In this sample, this clonotype turned up many times. The V and J genes are TRBV5-1 and TRBJ2-7, with D possibly being TRBD1 or TRBD2 (6 bases each). Germline loops: CDR1 SGHRS, CDR2 YFSETQ. Trimming cost V 3 bases and J 6 bases, with 16 bases left between them. The CDR3 extends over 14 amino acids. The CDR3, as DNA: TGCGCCAGCAGCTCACTGGGGGGACAAACCGAGCAGTACTTC. Residues: CASSSLGGQTEQYF.

This clonotype came up many times. The chain combines TRBV14 with TRBJ2-7; no clear D. Trimming removed 3 bases from V and 4 bases from J, with 7 bases in between. This CDR3 spans 12 amino acids. Germline assignment: CDR1 SGHDN and CDR2 FVKESK. CDR3 protein: CASSQVEYEQYF. The CDR3 bases are TGTGCCAGCAGCCAGGTCGAATACGAGCAGTACTTC.

This clonotype has a count of ten or more. This chain connects TRBV7-2 to TRBJ2-7, with TRBD1 identical over 9 bases. This CDR3 is built from 16 residues. CDR1 SGHTA and CDR2 FQGNSA come from the germline V gene. With 5 bases clipped from V and 3 bases from J, the junction kept 11 bases outside the gene matches. The CDR3 sequence is CASSLIGDRVLYEQYF. The CDR3 DNA is TGTGCCAGCAGCCTAATCGGGGACAGGGTTCTCTACGAGCAGTACTTC.

This clonotype was counted at least ten times. The rearrangement links TRBV9 to TRBJ1-3, with D possibly matching TRBD1 (5 bases). Trimming shortened V by 2 bases and J by 0 bases, and 9 bases separated the two germline ends. The germline V gene has CDR1 SGDLS and CDR2 YYNGEE. This CDR3 has 15 residues. CDR3 coding DNA: TGTGCCAGCAGCGTGGGGCAGAACTCTGGAAACACCATATATTTT. Its protein product is CASSVGQNSGNTIYF.

This clonotype was seen repeatedly, ten times or more. Written as DNA, the CDR3 is TGTGCCAGCAGTACAGGGAATCGCTACGAGCAGTACTTC. Protein sequence: CASSTGNRYEQYF. The V and J genes are TRBV12-3 or TRBV12-4 and TRBJ2-7; TRBD1 is a possible D gene (6 bases). The length of the CDR3 is 13 residues. The V and J ends lost 5 bases and 3 bases respectively, with 11 bases between them.

V is TRBV4-2 and J is TRBJ1-1; D not certain. CDR1 and CDR2 from the germline V gene are LGHNA and YNFKEQ. Between the trimmed V and J ends, which lost 0 bases and 0 bases, there was a span of 11 bases. The CDR3 is 16 amino acids. The CDR3 is CASSQDRGVMNTEAFF. CDR3 bases: TGTGCCAGCAGCCAAGATCGCGGGGTCATGAACACTGAAGCTTTCTTT.

Many counts were recorded for this clonotype. This rearrangement joins TRBV3-1 to TRBJ1-5, with no clear D. The CDR3 sequence is 13 residues long. Germline-derived CDR1 and CDR2 are LGHDT and YNNKEL (reference sequence). Trimming took off 4 bases at V and 1 base at J, with 5 bases between the two ends. The CDR3, as DNA: TGTGCCAGCAGCCTCCTGAGCAATCAGCCCCAGCATTTT. It codes for CASSLLSNQPQHF.

This clonotype showed up many times. The rearrangement links TRBV19 to TRBJ2-3; D uncertain. The germline V gene encodes CDR1 LNHDA and CDR2 SQIVND (reference sequence). Trimming stripped 3 bases from V and 2 bases from J, with 15 bases between. This CDR3 has 16 residues. The CDR3 protein is CASSIVGTSSTDTQYF. CDR3 nucleotides: TGTGCCAGTAGTATTGTGGGTACGTCATCCACAGATACGCAGTATTTT.

This clonotype came up many times. The V and J genes are TRBV2 and TRBJ2-2; D is uncertain. V lost 8 bases and J lost 4, with 5 bases in between. This CDR3 region has 11 residues. Germline values: CDR1 SNHLY, CDR2 FYNNEI. CDR3 DNA sequence: TGTGCCAGCCGGTCCACCGGGGAGCTGTTTTTT. The encoded protein is CASRSTGELFF.

There are many counts of this clonotype. The chain employs TRBV27 and TRBJ2-1; D perhaps matches TRBD2 (8 bases). The CDR3 loop spans 15 amino acids. CDR1 and CDR2 from the germline V gene are MNHEY and SMNVEV (reference sequence). Trimming pared 2 bases from V and 12 bases from J, leaving 20 bases between. DNA of the CDR3: TGTGCCAGCAGTTTAATAGCGGGAAGGTCAGGGGGGCAGTTCTTC. It translates to CASSLIAGRSGGQFF.

At least ten counts were recorded for this clonotype. The chain couples TRBV7-8 to TRBJ1-6, with 7 bases aligning to TRBD1. V dropped 5 bases and J dropped 0; count of bases not matched to a gene: 1. Germline CDR1 and CDR2: SGHVS and FQNEAQ. The CDR3 is 15 amino acids. CDR3 region: CASSQGDSYNSPLHF. The CDR3 DNA sequence: TGTGCCAGCAGCCAGGGGGACTCCTATAATTCACCCCTCCACTTT. Full variable domain (outside the CDR3, taken from reference TRBV7-8 and TRBJ1-6): GAGVSQSPRYKVAKRGQDVALRCDPISGHVSLFWYQQALGQGPEFLTYFQNEAQLDKSGLPSDRFFAERPEGSVSTLKIQRTQQEDSAVYLCASSQGDSYNSPLHFGNGTRLTVT.

This clonotype was found many times. In DNA form, the CDR3 reads TGTGCCAGCAGCTTAATAGCAGGGGCCTATGGCTACACCTTC. It codes for CASSLIAGAYGYTF. V is TRBV7-3 and J is TRBJ1-2; D might be TRBD1 (6 bases). The CDR3 covers 14 residues. V lost 1 base and J lost 4, with 10 bases in between. Germline V lookup: CDR1 SGHTA, CDR2 FQGTGA.

This clonotype was found many times. The chain is built from TRBV20-1 and TRBJ2-1; 8 bases are a match to TRBD2. The length of the CDR3 is 13 residues. Trimming removed 3 bases from V and 5 bases from J; junction bases left unmatched: 3. Germline-derived CDR1 and CDR2 are DFQATT and SNEGSKA (reference sequence). CDR3 in amino acids: CSASGRADNEQFF. In nucleotides, the CDR3 is TGCAGTGCTAGCGGGAGGGCCGACAATGAGCAGTTCTTC.

There are many counts of this clonotype. This chain uses TRBV6-1 with TRBJ2-7; D is uncertain. This CDR3 is built from 16 residues. The germline V gene encodes CDR1 MNHNS and CDR2 SASEGT. V lost 2 bases and J 3 bases, leaving 17 bases between the germline ends. DNA for the CDR3: TGTGCCAGCAGTGAAAACGGGTTCGGCTACTACTACGAGCAGTACTTC. This encodes CASSENGFGYYYEQYF.